These 20 T cell receptor beta chains were sequenced from one sample in a study of blood T cell repertoires in COVID-19. Sequencing was performed with immunoSEQ multiplex PCR; in TCRdb, only in-frame clones are kept and a portion is missing. The sample lists about 180,000 clones; roughly nine tenths were seen once. The sample taken for sequencing was peripheral blood. Receptor source: a man aged 18-30 years who had recovered from COVID-19.

The V gene is TRBV10-1, the J gene TRBJ2-2; TRBD1 aligns across 10 bases. The germline V gene has CDR1 WNHNN and CDR2 SYGVQD (reference sequence). This CDR3 spans 13 amino acids. Unmatched junction bases numbered 3, after V lost 8 bases and J lost 6 bases. Here the CDR3 reads CASADRGAGELFF. CDR3 sequence (DNA): TGCGCCAGCGCGGACAGGGGGGCCGGGGAGCTGTTTTTT.

This chain connects TRBV14 to TRBJ1-1, with unresolved D. Per the germline V gene, CDR1 is SGHDN and CDR2 is FVKESK. The CDR3 covers 14 residues. V lost 1 base and J lost 3, with 9 bases in between. DNA for the CDR3: TGTGCCAGCAGCCAAGGGAGGTATGACACTGAAGCTTTCTTT. Protein sequence: CASSQGRYDTEAFF.

This sequence joins TRBV19 and TRBJ1-1; TRBD1 might be the D (6 bases). Germline assignment: CDR1 LNHDA and CDR2 SQIVND (reference sequence). The CDR3 spans 14 residues. V gave up 6 bases and J gave up 1 base, with 12 bases separating them. The DNA of the CDR3 is TGTGCCAGTAGGGGCAGGGGACCGAACACTGAAGCTTTCTTT. Translated, it gives CASRGRGPNTEAFF. The variable domain in full, completed from reference TRBV19 and TRBJ1-1, reads DGGITQSPKYLFRKEGQNVTLSCEQNLNHDAMYWYRQDPGQGLRLIYYSQIVNDFQKGDIAEGYSVSREKKESFPLTVTSAQKNPTAFYLCASRGRGPNTEAFFGQGTRLTVV.

J is TRBJ2-7 and V is TRBV7-2; 10 nucleotides align to TRBD1. Per germline, CDR1 SGHTA and CDR2 FQGNSA. The J segment lost 2 bases and the V segment lost 4 bases, leaving 5 bases of the junction unmatched. The CDR3 contains 15 residues. In DNA, the CDR3 is TGTGCCAGCAGCTCGGGGACAGGGGAAACCTACGAGCAGTACTTC. Translating gives CASSSGTGETYEQYF.

Here the CDR3 DNA reads TGCGCCAGCAGCGAAGGGACTAGCTCCTACGAGCAGTACTTC. It translates to CASSEGTSSYEQYF. The rearrangement joins TRBV10-1 to TRBJ2-7, with 8 bases matching TRBD2. The trim removed 6 bases at V and 0 bases at J, leaving 4 bases unmatched. Germline CDR1 reads WNHNN; CDR2 reads SYGVQD (reference sequence). This CDR3 contains 14 residues.

The chain uses TRBV3-1 (or the pseudogene TRBV3-2) and TRBJ2-1; D is uncertain. CDR1 is LGHDT and CDR2 is YNNKEL in the germline V gene (reference sequence). The CDR3 runs 12 residues. V lost 3 bases and J 6 bases, leaving 6 bases between the germline ends. This CDR3 reads CASSHIRNEQFF. The CDR3 bases are TGTGCCAGCAGCCATATCCGCAATGAGCAGTTCTTC.

This clone was detected only once. This chain uses TRBV6-4 with TRBJ1-1; 8 bases fit TRBD1. The CDR3 consists of 14 residues. Looked up from germline, CDR1 is MRHNA and CDR2 is SNTAGT. V trimming: 6 bases; J trimming: 4 bases; junction bases outside the gene matches: 7. The CDR3 spells CASSAGGSGTEAFF. DNA of the CDR3: TGTGCCAGCAGCGCAGGGGGCAGCGGCACTGAAGCTTTCTTT.

This sequence joins TRBV28 and TRBJ2-1, with TRBD2 matching 10 bases. The CDR3 covers 16 residues. CDR1 is MDHEN, CDR2 SYDVKM, per germline. Trimming took 0 bases from V and 4 from J; bases not matched to a gene: 3. In DNA, the CDR3 is TGTGCCAGCAGTTTATGGTCTAGCGGGAGTTACAATGAGCAGTTCTTC. Amino acid sequence: CASSLWSSGSYNEQFF.

This chain uses TRBV6-2 or TRBV6-3 with TRBJ1-2; TRBD1 might be the D (5 bases). The V gene lost 2 bases and the J gene lost 2 bases, with 12 bases spanning the gap. This CDR3 has 15 amino acids. Germline values: CDR1 MNHEY, CDR2 SVGEGT. This chain's CDR3 is CASSYGEGTNYGYTF. The CDR3 coding sequence is TGTGCCAGCAGTTACGGGGAGGGGACGAACTATGGCTACACCTTC.

Worth noting for this clone: One end of the junction does not line up with germline, which may come from a read error. The chain combines TRBV19 with TRBJ2-3; 7 bases match TRBD2. CDR1 and CDR2 from the germline V gene are LNHDA and SQIVND (reference sequence). CDR3 length: 15 amino acids. The chain's CDR3 is CASSSWRESRDTQYF. CDR3 sequence (DNA): TGTGCCAGTAGTTCTTGGCGGGAGAGCAGAGATACGCAGTATTTT.

This chain connects TRBV7-2 to TRBJ2-5; 7 nucleotides align to TRBD2. Germline V gene data show CDR1 as SGHTA and CDR2 as FQGNSA. V lost 5 bases to trimming and J lost 1 base; unmatched junction nucleotides: 10. The CDR3 runs 16 residues. The DNA of the CDR3 is TGTGCCAGCAGCCCCCGGGTAGCGGGTGCCCAAGAGACCCAGTACTTC. Its translation: CASSPRVAGAQETQYF.

The CDR3 loop is CASSLATGGLGTDTQYF. The CDR3 nucleotides are TGCGCCAGCAGCCTAGCTACGGGAGGGCTGGGCACAGATACGCAGTATTTT. This chain joins TRBV4-3 and TRBJ2-3, with 8 bases that match TRBD2. Germline trimming cut 4 bases from V and 1 base from J; bases unmatched to any gene: 10. Germline CDR1 and CDR2: LGHNA and YSLEER. The CDR3 covers 17 residues.

The V gene is TRBV13, the J gene TRBJ2-7; 12 nucleotides match TRBD2. This CDR3 comprises 16 residues. The ends lost 5 bases at V and 5 bases at J; junction bases unmatched: 10. Germline CDR1 reads PRHDT; CDR2 reads FYEKMQ (reference sequence). The CDR3 bases are TGTGCCAGCAGCCCGGGACGGACTAGCGGGAACCACGAGCAGTACTTC. Translated: CASSPGRTSGNHEQYF. The full variable domain, with the rest looked up from reference TRBV13 and TRBJ2-7, is AAGVIQSPRHLIKEKRETATLKCYPIPRHDTVYWYQQGPGQDPQFLISFYEKMQSDKGSIPDRFSAQQFSDYHSELNMSSLELGDSALYFCASSPGRTSGNHEQYFGPGTRLTVT.

The chain couples TRBV7-9 to TRBJ2-3; no clear D gene. V was clipped by 5 bases and J by 4 bases, with 7 bases between them. The germline V gene encodes CDR1 SEHNR and CDR2 FQNEAQ (reference sequence). The CDR3 has 12 amino acids. In DNA form, the CDR3 reads TGTGCCAGCAGCCGACTTTCAGATACGCAGTATTTT. This sequence encodes CASSRLSDTQYF.

CDR3 sequence (DNA): TGTGCCAGCAGCTCGAGACAAACAGGGGGTCCCTACGAGCAGTACTTC. Translating it yields CASSSRQTGGPYEQYF. The rearrangement joins TRBV5-6 to TRBJ2-7; 8 nucleotides align to TRBD1. V gave up 3 bases and J gave up 2 bases; unmatched junction bases: 10. This CDR3 spans 16 amino acids. Per germline, CDR1 SGHDT and CDR2 YYEEEE.

The V and J genes are TRBV2 and TRBJ2-2, with 12 bases that match TRBD2. Per germline, CDR1 SNHLY and CDR2 FYNNEI. There are 16 residues in the CDR3. V trimming: 5 bases; J trimming: 6 bases; junction bases outside the gene matches: 7. The CDR3 reads CASSPPGLAGAGELFF. The CDR3 bases are TGTGCCAGCAGTCCTCCGGGACTAGCGGGTGCCGGGGAGCTGTTTTTT.

This rearrangement joins TRBV9 to TRBJ2-1; 10 bases map to TRBD2. CDR1 is SGDLS, CDR2 YYNGEE, per germline. Trimming cost V 1 base and J 7 bases; bases outside gene matches: 8. The CDR3 runs to 16 residues. The CDR3: CASSVRTGTSENEQFF. In DNA, the CDR3 is TGTGCCAGCAGCGTAAGGACAGGGACTAGCGAGAATGAGCAGTTCTTC.

The CDR3 spells CASSQRQGMNTEAFF. CDR3 DNA: TGCGCCAGCAGCCAGCGACAGGGGATGAACACTGAAGCTTTCTTT. J is TRBJ1-1 and V is TRBV4-1, with 8 bases fitting TRBD1. V lost 3 bases, J lost 0 bases, and 3 bases stayed unmatched. CDR3 size: 15 residues. Looked up from germline, CDR1 is MGHRA and CDR2 is YSYEKL.

The chain joins TRBV19 to TRBJ2-7; D is undetermined. Germline CDR1 reads LNHDA; CDR2 reads SQIVND (reference sequence). Trimming removed 5 bases at V and 0 bases at J, with 5 bases between. The CDR3 is made up of 12 amino acids. The CDR3 protein is CASSASSYEQYF. The CDR3 DNA sequence: TGTGCCAGTAGTGCCAGCTCCTACGAGCAGTACTTC.

The V gene is TRBV7-2, the J gene TRBJ1-5, with TRBD1 matching over 11 bases. Germline V gene data show CDR1 as SGHTA and CDR2 as FQGNSA. Trimming at V came to 5 bases and at J to 6 bases, leaving 12 bases not matched to a gene. The CDR3 is 17 amino acids. In DNA, the CDR3 is TGTGCCAGCAGCGCCTGGACGGACAGGGGGCCGGGTCAGCCCCAGCATTTT. It encodes CASSAWTDRGPGQPQHF. Filled out from reference TRBV7-2 and TRBJ1-5, the complete variable domain reads GAGVSQSPSNKVTEKGKDVELRCDPISGHTALYWYRQSLGQGLEFLIYFQGNSAPDKSGLPSDRFSAERTGGSVSTLTIQRTQQEDSAVYLCASSAWTDRGPGQPQHFGDGTRLSIL.